This TCR beta chain derives from a study of early T cells in non-severe SARS-CoV-2 infection. Study details: Whole-blood bulk RNA, unsorted, was sequenced, and chains were unpaired. Study-level findings and limits: Using VDJdb, the matching emphasized anti-spike CD8 responses while missing private and CD4 specificities.

The germline V gene has CDR1 SGHAT and CDR2 FQNNGV. The germline V and J ends were trimmed by 5 bases and 6 bases, with 13 bases remaining between them. The CDR3 spans 13 residues. The TCR library protocol was used to attach unique molecular identifiers. These identifiers were attached to individual cDNA molecules. TCRdb reprocessed the 5' RACE reads via MiXCR and lists one record per CDR3 protein. The sample holds approximately 71,000 distinct CDR3 sequences, 9.5% to 15% seen once. This clonotype was observed at least ten times. Its antigen is as yet unknown. The sequence came from an adult who was a healthcare worker with PCR-confirmed SARS-CoV-2 infection or an uninfected control (not recorded which). Sequenced: whole blood. The chain combines TRBV11-2 with TRBJ1-2; possible D gene TRBD1, 5 bases. The CDR3, as DNA: TGTGCCAGCAGCCTCCAGGGTTGGAATGGCTACACCTTC. Its protein is CASSLQGWNGYTF.